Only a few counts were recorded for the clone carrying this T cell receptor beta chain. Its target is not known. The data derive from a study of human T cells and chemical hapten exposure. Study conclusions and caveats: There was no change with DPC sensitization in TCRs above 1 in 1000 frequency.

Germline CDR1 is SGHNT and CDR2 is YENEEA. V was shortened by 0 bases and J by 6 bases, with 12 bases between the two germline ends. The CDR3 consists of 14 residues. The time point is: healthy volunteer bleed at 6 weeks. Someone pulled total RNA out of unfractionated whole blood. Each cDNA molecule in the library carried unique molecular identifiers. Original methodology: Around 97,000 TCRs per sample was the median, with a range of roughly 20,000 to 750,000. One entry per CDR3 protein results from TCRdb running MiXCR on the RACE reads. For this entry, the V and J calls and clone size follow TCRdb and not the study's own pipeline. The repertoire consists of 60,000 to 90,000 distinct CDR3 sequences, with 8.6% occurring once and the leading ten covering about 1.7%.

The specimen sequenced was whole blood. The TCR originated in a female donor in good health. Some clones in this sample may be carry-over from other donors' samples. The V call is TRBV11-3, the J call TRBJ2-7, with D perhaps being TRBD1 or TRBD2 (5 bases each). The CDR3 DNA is TGTGCCAGCAGCTTAGATGGTGCAGGGACCGAGCAGTACTTC. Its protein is CASSLDGAGTEQYF.